The 3 T cell receptor beta chains listed next were all sequenced from one sample in a study of T cell responses to AZD1222 COVID-19 vaccine. The method was immunoSEQ multiplex PCR; TCRdb's version includes in-frame clones alone and lacks a portion of them. The sample lists some 150,000 clones, 87% occurring once. The source material was peripheral blood, sampled 28 days after the second AZD1222 dose. The source is an adult who received the AZD1222 COVID-19 vaccine.

The J gene is TRBJ1-2, the V gene TRBV6-5; TRBD1 might be the D (5 bases). From germline, CDR1 is MNHEY and CDR2 SVGAGI. V shed 5 bases and J shed 2 bases, with 9 bases lying between them. The CDR3 contains 13 residues. CDR3 amino acids: CASSPGTNYGYTF. CDR3 coding DNA: TGTGCCAGCAGTCCAGGGACCAACTATGGCTACACCTTC.

This chain uses TRBV7-2 with TRBJ2-7, with D possibly being TRBD1 (6 bases). Per germline, CDR1 SGHTA and CDR2 FQGNSA. The CDR3 is 14 amino acids. V dropped 0 bases and J dropped 2 bases, with 8 bases sitting between them. The CDR3 DNA is TGTGCCAGCAGCTTAGCGGCAGGGGCCTACGAGCAGTACTTC. It translates to CASSLAAGAYEQYF.

Of note for this clone: Relative to the germline gene, one junction end is altered; a read error may explain this. J is TRBJ2-5 and V is TRBV7-2; 8 bases map to TRBD1. CDR3 length: 15 amino acids. CDR1 is SGHTA, CDR2 FQGNSA, per germline. CDR3 nucleotides: TGTGCCAGCAGTTTAGGACAGGGCGGGTTAGAGACCCAGTACTTC. Translating it yields CASSLGQGGLETQYF.